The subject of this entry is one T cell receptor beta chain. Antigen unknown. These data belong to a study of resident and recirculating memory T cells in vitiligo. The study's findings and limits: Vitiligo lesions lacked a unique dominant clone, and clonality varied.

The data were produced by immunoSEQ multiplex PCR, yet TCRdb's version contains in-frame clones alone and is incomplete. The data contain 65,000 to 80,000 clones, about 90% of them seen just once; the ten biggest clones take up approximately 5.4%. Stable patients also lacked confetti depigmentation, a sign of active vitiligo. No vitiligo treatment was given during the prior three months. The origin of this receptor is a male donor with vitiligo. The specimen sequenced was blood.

This CDR3 reads CASSPTGGQPQHF. The CDR3 DNA is TGCGCCAGCAGCCCGACAGGGGGGCAGCCCCAGCATTTT. This chain joins TRBV4-3 and TRBJ1-5; 9 bases fit TRBD1. The V gene's germline CDR1 is LGHNA and CDR2 YSLEER. The CDR3 is 13 residues long. The V gene end was trimmed by 4 bases and the J gene end by 7 bases; junction bases not matched to a gene: 2.